The next 21 T cell receptor beta chains were all read from a single sample in a study of prognosis after radiotherapy for stage I lung cancer. Two rounds of multiplex PCR amplified TCR beta CDR3 from genomic DNA. TRBV and TRBJ genes each had their own specific primers in first-round PCR. From the multiplex PCR reads, TCRdb called clonotypes with MiXCR, one entry per CDR3 protein. The table records roughly 32,000 distinct CDR3 sequences, roughly 40% of them present only once. Sequenced material: PBMCs, taken before or after stereotactic body radiation therapy (not recorded which). Every receptor here comes from a donor over 45 with non-small cell lung cancer.

This clonotype was seen once. A read error likely explains this, since a far larger clone differs by one base. The V and J genes are TRBV27 and TRBJ1-1, with TRBD1 as a possible D gene (5 bases). The CDR3 length is 14 residues. Germline CDR1 MNHEY, CDR2 SMNVEV (reference sequence). V shed 6 bases and J shed 1 base, with 12 bases lying between them. CDR3: CASRISDRNTEAFF. CDR3 bases: TGTGCCAGCAGAATTTCCGACAGGAACACTGAAGCTTTCTTT.

This clonotype was seen many times. The chain carries TRBV6-4 and TRBJ2-3; D is ambiguous. Trimming removed 3 bases at V and 0 bases at J, with 4 bases between. This CDR3 has 13 residues. CDR1 MRHNA and CDR2 SNTAGT come from the germline V gene. The CDR3: CASSDRSTDTQYF. In nucleotides, the CDR3 is TGTGCCAGCAGTGATCGTAGCACAGATACGCAGTATTTT.

Of note for this clonotype: A read error likely explains this, since a far larger clone differs by one base. The chain has TRBV27 and TRBJ1-3, with D possibly being TRBD1 (5 bases). V shed 4 bases and J shed 0 bases, with 10 bases lying between them. This CDR3 has 15 residues. Germline V lookup: CDR1 MNHEY, CDR2 SMNVEV (reference sequence). The DNA of the CDR3 is TGTGCCAGCAGTTGGGACCCACGCTCTGGAAACACCATATATTTT. It codes for CASSWDPRSGNTIYF.

This clonotype occurred many times. The gene calls are TRBV11-2 and TRBJ1-2, with unresolved D. This CDR3 spans 13 amino acids. Germline CDR1 and CDR2: SGHAT and FQNNGV. V was shortened by 5 bases and J by 3 bases, with 10 bases between the two germline ends. The CDR3 DNA is TGTGCCAGCAGCCCTACTATAGACTATGGCTACACCTTC. Protein: CASSPTIDYGYTF.

This clonotype was seen many times. This chain connects TRBV10-3 to TRBJ2-1; TRBD1 aligns across 7 bases. Germline V gene lookup returns CDR1 ENHRY and CDR2 SYGVKD. The CDR3 loop spans 15 amino acids. The trim removed 8 bases at V and 3 bases at J, leaving 10 bases unmatched. The CDR3 is CAIGRGQGDYNEQFF. The CDR3 DNA reads TGTGCCATCGGACGTGGGCAGGGGGACTACAATGAGCAGTTCTTC.

This clonotype was observed at least ten times. The J gene is TRBJ2-1, the V gene TRBV7-3; TRBD1 is a possible D gene (6 bases). The CDR3 spans 15 residues. Germline loops: CDR1 SGHTA, CDR2 FQGTGA. The ends were cut back, 5 bases at V and 1 base at J, with 12 bases in the middle. This CDR3 is CASSGQRSSYNEQFF. DNA for the CDR3: TGTGCCAGCAGCGGACAGAGAAGTTCCTACAATGAGCAGTTCTTC. The variable domain in full, completed from reference TRBV7-3 and TRBJ2-1, reads GAGVSQTPSNKVTEKGKYVELRCDPISGHTALYWYRQSLGQGPEFLIYFQGTGAADDSGLPNDRFFAVRPEGSVSTLKIQRTERGDSAVYLCASSGQRSSYNEQFFGPGTRLTVL.

This clonotype was seen ten or more times. V usage is TRBV30 and J usage is TRBJ2-2, with D perhaps matching TRBD2 (7 bases). Germline values: CDR1 GTSNPN, CDR2 SVGIG (reference sequence). V shed 4 bases and J shed 8 bases, with 23 bases lying between them. The CDR3 consists of 16 residues. The CDR3 coding sequence is TGTGCCTGGACGGCCGGGGGGCTTCTCCAGGAAGGGGAGCTGTTTTTT. Its protein is CAWTAGGLLQEGELFF.

This clonotype showed up many times. The rearrangement uses TRBV20-1 and TRBJ2-1; TRBD2 matches at 8 bases. This CDR3 is built from 17 residues. Germline V gives CDR1 DFQATT, CDR2 SNEGSKA (reference sequence). After removal of 0 bases from V and 1 base from J, the junction contained 8 bases not matched to a gene. The CDR3 here is CSARDRYSGRSYNEQFF. In DNA form, the CDR3 reads TGCAGTGCTAGAGATCGGTACAGCGGGAGATCCTACAATGAGCAGTTCTTC.

The J gene is TRBJ1-6, the V gene TRBV20-1, with D maybe TRBD1 (5 bases). CDR3 size: 14 residues. V lost 4 bases, J lost 9 bases, and 16 bases lay in between. Germline CDR1 and CDR2: DFQATT and SNEGSKA (reference sequence). CDR3 in amino acids: CSATPGPQGSPLHF. CDR3 DNA sequence: TGCAGTGCTACGCCGGGACCCCAGGGTTCACCCCTCCACTTT.

This clonotype has at least ten counts. This chain connects TRBV4-1 to TRBJ2-1; 7 bases are a match to TRBD2. From germline, CDR1 is MGHRA and CDR2 YSYEKL. V shed 0 bases, J shed 3 bases, and the junction held 5 bases outside the gene matches. The CDR3 is 16 amino acids. As DNA, the CDR3 is TGCGCCAGCAGCCAAGATTGGCGGGAGTTCTACAATGAGCAGTTCTTC. As protein: CASSQDWREFYNEQFF.

This clonotype was counted ten times or more. The genes are TRBV11-2 and TRBJ2-3; 9 bases map to TRBD2. Germline V gives CDR1 SGHAT, CDR2 FQNNGV. Trimming cost V 5 bases and J 1 base; bases outside gene matches: 19. The CDR3 sequence is 20 residues long. CDR3 bases: TGTGCCAGCAGCCCCAGATATCAAAGTAGCGGGGGAACTCGCACAGATACGCAGTATTTT. Translating it yields CASSPRYQSSGGTRTDTQYF. The full variable domain, rest sourced from reference TRBV11-2 and TRBJ2-3, is EAGVAQSPRYKIIEKRQSVAFWCNPISGHATLYWYQQILGQGPKLLIQFQNNGVVDDSQLPKDRFSAERLKGVDSTLKIQPAKLEDSAVYLCASSPRYQSSGGTRTDTQYFGPGTRLTVL.

The J gene is TRBJ1-5, the V gene TRBV6-1; no clear D gene. The CDR3 extends over 15 amino acids. Trimming took 6 bases from V and 7 from J, leaving 19 bases between them. CDR1 and CDR2 from the germline V gene are MNHNS and SASEGT. The CDR3 protein is CASSPDLVELQPQHF. The CDR3 nucleotides read TGTGCCAGCAGCCCCGACCTGGTGGAATTGCAGCCCCAGCATTTT.

This clonotype is labeled as medium-sized. This chain joins TRBV6-9 and TRBJ1-2; tentative D call: TRBD1 (5 bases). Germline V gene lookup returns CDR1 MNHGY and CDR2 SVAAGI. CDR3 length: 14 residues. V lost 4 bases and J lost 1, with 10 bases in between. The CDR3, as DNA: TGTGCCAGCAGTTCCCTCGGGGGTAACTATGGCTACACCTTC. Its protein product is CASSSLGGNYGYTF.

This clonotype appeared a few times. This sequence joins TRBV10-3 and TRBJ1-1; 7 bases are shared with TRBD1. This CDR3 comprises 15 residues. Germline V lookup: CDR1 ENHRY, CDR2 SYGVKD. With V trimmed by 2 bases and J by 2 bases, 5 bases remained unmatched. The CDR3 coding sequence is TGTGCCATCAGTGAGGGAACAGGGGAAAACACTGAAGCTTTCTTT. Protein: CAISEGTGENTEAFF.

The CDR3 loop is CSANVLAGGWEQFF. Written as DNA, the CDR3 is TGCAGTGCTAATGTACTAGCGGGAGGTTGGGAGCAGTTCTTC. The genes are TRBV20-1 and TRBJ2-1; 12 bases agree with TRBD2. With 4 bases clipped from V and 10 bases from J, the junction kept 8 bases outside the gene matches. The CDR3 contains 14 residues. The V gene's germline CDR1 is DFQATT and CDR2 SNEGSKA (reference sequence).

In the case of this clonotype: Its ends do not fully match the called genes, so a read error is possible. This sequence joins TRBV6-2 or TRBV6-3 and TRBJ1-5; D remains unclear. The length of the CDR3 is 13 residues. Germline V gene sequence: CDR1 MNHEY, CDR2 SVGEGT. The CDR3 region has the DNA TGTGCCAGCAGAACATTACGGGATCATCCCCAGCATTTT. Protein product: CASRTLRDHPQHF.

J is TRBJ2-1 and V is TRBV20-1; D may be TRBD1 (6 bases). The germline V gene has CDR1 DFQATT and CDR2 SNEGSKA (reference sequence). V shed 0 bases and J shed 5 bases, with 14 bases lying between them. CDR3 length equals 15 residues. The CDR3 bases are TGCAGTGCTAGAGATACAGGGACGTCCGACAATGAGCAGTTCTTC. Its protein product is CSARDTGTSDNEQFF.

This clonotype was observed at least ten times. The chain couples TRBV28 to TRBJ1-2; D ambiguous. The CDR3 has 13 amino acids. CDR1 is MDHEN, CDR2 SYDVKM, per germline. Between the trimmed V and J ends, which lost 3 bases and 6 bases, there was a span of 11 bases. CDR3 amino acids: CASSFWVLHGYTF. In DNA form, the CDR3 reads TGTGCCAGCAGTTTTTGGGTATTGCATGGCTACACCTTC.

There are many counts of this clonotype. The chain is built from TRBV18 and TRBJ1-3, with D maybe TRBD1 (5 bases). The ends were cut back, 6 bases at V and 4 bases at J, with 22 bases in the middle. Germline V gives CDR1 KGHSH, CDR2 LQKENI. The CDR3 consists of 17 residues. The chain's CDR3 is CASSPGTDYLSGNTIYF. The DNA of the CDR3 is TGTGCCAGCTCGCCGGGGACCGATTATCTCTCCGGAAACACCATATATTTT.

The V gene is TRBV27, the J gene TRBJ2-1; the D gene is possibly TRBD2 (7 bases). V shed 0 bases and J shed 1 base, with 19 bases lying between them. Germline V gene sequence: CDR1 MNHEY, CDR2 SMNVEV (reference sequence). This CDR3 has 19 amino acids. CDR3 sequence: CASSLSGGWGAGSYNEQFF. As DNA, the CDR3 is TGTGCCAGCAGTTTATCGGGGGGGTGGGGGGCAGGTTCCTACAATGAGCAGTTCTTC.

Many counts were recorded for this clonotype. The V call is TRBV10-3, the J call TRBJ2-3; D possibly matches TRBD1 or TRBD2 (6 bases each). V dropped 11 bases and J dropped 7 bases, with 22 bases sitting between them. The CDR3 sequence is 14 residues long. Per germline, CDR1 ENHRY and CDR2 SYGVKD. CDR3 protein: CASERGGPVNTQYF. Here the CDR3 DNA reads TGTGCCTCCGAGAGAGGGGGGCCTGTGAATACGCAGTATTTT.